The present entry profiles one T cell receptor (beta chain) with its context. Naive CD8 cells lacked CD45RO, underwent positive selection for CCR7 and left out terminally differentiated effector memory CD45RA+ cells. These data belong to a study of shared clonotypes between healthy human individuals. V shed 0 bases and J shed 3 bases, with 13 bases lying between them. CDR1 and CDR2 from the germline V gene are SGDLS and YYNGEE. This CDR3 is 15 amino acids long. Profiled with immunoSEQ multiplex PCR; TCRdb holds only in-frame clones, not every one. The sample contains just over 2,000,000 clones, about 95% of which appear only once.

The clonotype originates from a man between 18 and 29 years old in good health. The sample was naive CD8+ T cells sorted from blood. The chain couples TRBV9 to TRBJ2-7; TRBD1 or TRBD2 may be the D gene (7 bases each). The CDR3 DNA follows: TGTGCCAGCAGCGTAGCAGGGGGGGCTAACTACGAGCAGTACTTC. It is translated as CASSVAGGANYEQYF.